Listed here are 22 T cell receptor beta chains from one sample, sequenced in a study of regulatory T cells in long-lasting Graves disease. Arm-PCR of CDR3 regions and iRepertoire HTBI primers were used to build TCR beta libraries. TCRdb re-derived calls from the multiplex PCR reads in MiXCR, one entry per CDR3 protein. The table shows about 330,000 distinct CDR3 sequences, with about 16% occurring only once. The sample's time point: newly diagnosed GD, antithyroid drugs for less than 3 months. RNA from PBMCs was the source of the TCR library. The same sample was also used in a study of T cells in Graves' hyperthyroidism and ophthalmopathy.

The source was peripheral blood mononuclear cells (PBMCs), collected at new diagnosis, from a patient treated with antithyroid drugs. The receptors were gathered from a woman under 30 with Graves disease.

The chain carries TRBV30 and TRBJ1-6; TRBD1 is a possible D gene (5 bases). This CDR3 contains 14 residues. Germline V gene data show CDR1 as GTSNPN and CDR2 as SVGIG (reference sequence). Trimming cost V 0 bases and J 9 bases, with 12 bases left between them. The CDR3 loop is CAWSVTRDLSPLHF. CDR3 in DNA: TGTGCCTGGAGTGTAACCAGGGACCTTTCACCCCTCCACTTT.

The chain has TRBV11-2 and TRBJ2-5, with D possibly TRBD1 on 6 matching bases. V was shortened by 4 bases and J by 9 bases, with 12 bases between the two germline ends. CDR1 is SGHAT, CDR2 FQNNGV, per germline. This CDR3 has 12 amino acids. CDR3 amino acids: CASSSSGASQYF. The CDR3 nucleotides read TGTGCCAGCAGCTCATCAGGGGCTTCCCAGTACTTC.

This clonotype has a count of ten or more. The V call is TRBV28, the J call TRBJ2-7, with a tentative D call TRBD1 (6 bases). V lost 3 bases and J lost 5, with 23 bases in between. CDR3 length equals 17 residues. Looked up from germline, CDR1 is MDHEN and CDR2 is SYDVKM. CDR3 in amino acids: CASSFLSGDTLGDEQYF. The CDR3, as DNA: TGTGCCAGCAGTTTCCTTTCCGGGGACACACTTGGTGACGAGCAGTACTTC.

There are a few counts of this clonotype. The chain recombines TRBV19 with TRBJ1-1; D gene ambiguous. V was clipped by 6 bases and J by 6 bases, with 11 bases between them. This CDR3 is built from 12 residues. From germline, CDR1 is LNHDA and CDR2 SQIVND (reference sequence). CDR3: CASSVGSAEAFF. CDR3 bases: TGTGCCAGTAGCGTGGGCAGTGCTGAAGCTTTCTTT.

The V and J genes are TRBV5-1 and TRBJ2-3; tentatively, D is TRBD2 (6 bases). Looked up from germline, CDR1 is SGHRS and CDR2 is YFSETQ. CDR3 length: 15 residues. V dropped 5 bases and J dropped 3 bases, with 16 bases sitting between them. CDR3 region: CASRAGASGTDTQYF. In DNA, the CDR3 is TGCGCCAGCAGAGCGGGCGCCTCGGGGACAGATACGCAGTATTTT.

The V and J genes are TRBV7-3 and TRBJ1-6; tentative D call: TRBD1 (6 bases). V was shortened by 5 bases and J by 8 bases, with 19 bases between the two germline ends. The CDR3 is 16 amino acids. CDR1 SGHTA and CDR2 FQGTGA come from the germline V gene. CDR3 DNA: TGTGCCAGCAGCGCCCGGGAGGGGGGATTGGATTCACCCCTCCACTTT. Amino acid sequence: CASSAREGGLDSPLHF. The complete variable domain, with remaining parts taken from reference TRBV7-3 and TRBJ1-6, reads GAGVSQTPSNKVTEKGKYVELRCDPISGHTALYWYRQSLGQGPEFLIYFQGTGAADDSGLPNDRFFAVRPEGSVSTLKIQRTERGDSAVYLCASSAREGGLDSPLHFGNGTRLTVT.

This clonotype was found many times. The CDR3 loop reads CAISTGTTNNEQFF. The CDR3 DNA sequence: TGTGCCATCAGTACCGGGACTACAAACAATGAGCAGTTCTTC. The genes are TRBV10-3 and TRBJ2-1, with 7 bases matching TRBD2. After removal of 5 bases from V and 5 bases from J, the junction contained 6 bases not matched to a gene. The CDR3 loop spans 14 amino acids. Germline CDR1 reads ENHRY; CDR2 reads SYGVKD.

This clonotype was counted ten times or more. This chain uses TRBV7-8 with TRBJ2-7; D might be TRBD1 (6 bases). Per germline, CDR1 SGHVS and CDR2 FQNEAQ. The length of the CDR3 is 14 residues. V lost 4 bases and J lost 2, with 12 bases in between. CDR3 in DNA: TGTGCCAGCAGCTCACGACAGGTTACCTACGAGCAGTACTTC. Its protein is CASSSRQVTYEQYF.

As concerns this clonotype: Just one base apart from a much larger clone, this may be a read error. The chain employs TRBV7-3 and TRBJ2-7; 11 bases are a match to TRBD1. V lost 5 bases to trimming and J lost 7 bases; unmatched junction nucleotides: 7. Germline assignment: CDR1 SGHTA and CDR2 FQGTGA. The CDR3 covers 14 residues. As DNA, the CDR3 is TGTGCCAGCAGCCCGGGACAGGGGGGCAATGAGCAGTACTTC. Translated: CASSPGQGGNEQYF.

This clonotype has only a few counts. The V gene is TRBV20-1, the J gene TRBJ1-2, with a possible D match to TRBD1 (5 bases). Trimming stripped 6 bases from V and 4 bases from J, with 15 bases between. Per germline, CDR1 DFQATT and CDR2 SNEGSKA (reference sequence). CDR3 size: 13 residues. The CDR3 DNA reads TGCAGTGCCACCGGGGCCCTTGGCTATGGCTACACCTTC. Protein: CSATGALGYGYTF.

CDR3 region: CAISAGTSDGGEQFF. CDR3 nucleotides: TGTGCCATCTCCGCCGGGACTAGCGACGGAGGTGAGCAGTTCTTC. The V and J genes are TRBV10-3 and TRBJ2-1, with 10 nucleotides matching TRBD2. With V trimmed by 8 bases and J by 9 bases, 13 bases remained unmatched. The CDR3 totals 15 residues. Germline loops: CDR1 ENHRY, CDR2 SYGVKD.

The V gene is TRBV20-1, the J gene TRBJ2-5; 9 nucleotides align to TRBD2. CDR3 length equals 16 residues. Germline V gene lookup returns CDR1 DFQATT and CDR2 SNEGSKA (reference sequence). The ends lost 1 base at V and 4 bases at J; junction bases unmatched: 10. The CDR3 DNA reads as TGCAGTGCTAGAGGGACTAGCGAAATAGGAAGAGAGACCCAGTACTTC. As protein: CSARGTSEIGRETQYF.

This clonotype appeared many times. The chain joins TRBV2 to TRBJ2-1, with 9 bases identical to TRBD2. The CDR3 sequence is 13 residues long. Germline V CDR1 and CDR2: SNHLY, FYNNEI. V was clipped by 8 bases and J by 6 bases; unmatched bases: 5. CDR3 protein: CASSQLAGNEQFF. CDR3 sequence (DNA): TGTGCCAGCTCTCAACTAGCGGGCAATGAGCAGTTCTTC.

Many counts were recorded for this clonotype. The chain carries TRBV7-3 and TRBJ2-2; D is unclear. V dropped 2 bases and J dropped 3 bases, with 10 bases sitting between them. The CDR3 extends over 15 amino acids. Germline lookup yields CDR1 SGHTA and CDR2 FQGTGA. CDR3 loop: CASSLSSVDTGELFF. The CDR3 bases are TGTGCCAGCAGCTTATCCAGCGTTGACACCGGGGAGCTGTTTTTT.

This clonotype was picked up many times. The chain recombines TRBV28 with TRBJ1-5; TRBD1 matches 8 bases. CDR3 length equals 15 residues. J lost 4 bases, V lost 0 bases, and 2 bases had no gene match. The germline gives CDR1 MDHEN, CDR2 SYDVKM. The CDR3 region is CASSLWTGVNQPQHF. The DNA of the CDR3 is TGTGCCAGCAGTTTATGGACAGGGGTAAATCAGCCCCAGCATTTT.

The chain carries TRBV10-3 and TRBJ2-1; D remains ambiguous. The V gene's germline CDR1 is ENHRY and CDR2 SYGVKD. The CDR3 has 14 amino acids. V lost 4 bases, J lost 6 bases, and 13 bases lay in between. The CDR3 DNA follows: TGTGCCATCAGTGGAATACCCCTGCGCAATGAGCAGTTCTTC. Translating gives CAISGIPLRNEQFF.

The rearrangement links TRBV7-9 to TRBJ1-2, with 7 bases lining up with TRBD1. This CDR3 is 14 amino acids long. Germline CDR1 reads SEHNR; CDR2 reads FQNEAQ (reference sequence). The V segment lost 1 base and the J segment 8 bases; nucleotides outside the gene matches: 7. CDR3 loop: CASSLGGQAVGYTF. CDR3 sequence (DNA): TGTGCCAGCAGCTTAGGAGGACAGGCGGTCGGCTACACCTTC.

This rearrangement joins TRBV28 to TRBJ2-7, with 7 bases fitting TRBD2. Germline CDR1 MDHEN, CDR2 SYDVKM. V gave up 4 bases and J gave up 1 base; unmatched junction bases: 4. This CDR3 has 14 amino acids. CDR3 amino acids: CASSYKRGSYEQYF. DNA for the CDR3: TGTGCCAGCAGTTATAAGCGGGGATCCTACGAGCAGTACTTC.

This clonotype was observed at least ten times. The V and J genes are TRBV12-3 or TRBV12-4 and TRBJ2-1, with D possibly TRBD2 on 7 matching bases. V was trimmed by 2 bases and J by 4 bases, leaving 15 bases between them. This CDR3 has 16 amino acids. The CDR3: CASSLRGGGGYNEQFF. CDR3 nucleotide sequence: TGTGCCAGCAGTTTACGCGGGGGCGGGGGTTACAATGAGCAGTTCTTC.

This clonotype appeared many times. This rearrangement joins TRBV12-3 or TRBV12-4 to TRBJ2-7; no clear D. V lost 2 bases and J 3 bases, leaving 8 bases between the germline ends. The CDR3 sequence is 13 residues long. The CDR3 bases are TGTGCCAGCAGTTTAAGGGTTGGCTACGAGCAGTACTTC. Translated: CASSLRVGYEQYF.

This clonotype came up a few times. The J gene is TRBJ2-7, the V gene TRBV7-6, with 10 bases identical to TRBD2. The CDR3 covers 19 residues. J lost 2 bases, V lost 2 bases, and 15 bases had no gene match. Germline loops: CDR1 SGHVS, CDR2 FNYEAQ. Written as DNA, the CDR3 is TGTGCCAGCAGCTTATCCCTCGACCTAGCGGGGGCCGGGCCCTACGAGCAGTACTTC. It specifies CASSLSLDLAGAGPYEQYF.

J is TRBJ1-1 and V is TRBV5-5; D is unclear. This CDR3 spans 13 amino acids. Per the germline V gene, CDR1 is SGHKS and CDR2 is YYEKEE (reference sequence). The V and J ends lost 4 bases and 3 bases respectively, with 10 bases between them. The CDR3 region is CASSPDSDTEAFF. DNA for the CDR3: TGTGCCAGCAGCCCTGATTCGGACACTGAAGCTTTCTTT.